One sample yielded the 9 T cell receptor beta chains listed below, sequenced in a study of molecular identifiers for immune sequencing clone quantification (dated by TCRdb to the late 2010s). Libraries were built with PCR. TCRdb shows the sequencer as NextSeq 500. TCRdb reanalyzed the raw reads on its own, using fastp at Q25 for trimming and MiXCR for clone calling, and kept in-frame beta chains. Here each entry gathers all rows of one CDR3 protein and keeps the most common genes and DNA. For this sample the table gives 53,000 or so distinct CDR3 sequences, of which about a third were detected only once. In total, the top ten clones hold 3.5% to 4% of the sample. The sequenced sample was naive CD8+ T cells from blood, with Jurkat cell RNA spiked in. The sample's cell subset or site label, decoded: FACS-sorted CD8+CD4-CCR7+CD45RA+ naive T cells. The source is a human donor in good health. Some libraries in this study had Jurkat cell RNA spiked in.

The CDR3 coding sequence is TGTGCCAGCAGCTTCGCCCCAGAGGTAGGGTACGAGCAGTACTTC. This translates into CASSFAPEVGYEQYF. The chain combines TRBV7-9 with TRBJ2-7; no reliable D call. CDR3 length: 15 amino acids. Trimming shortened V by 3 bases and J by 4 bases, and 16 bases separated the two germline ends. Germline V gene data show CDR1 as SEHNR and CDR2 as FQNEAQ (reference sequence).

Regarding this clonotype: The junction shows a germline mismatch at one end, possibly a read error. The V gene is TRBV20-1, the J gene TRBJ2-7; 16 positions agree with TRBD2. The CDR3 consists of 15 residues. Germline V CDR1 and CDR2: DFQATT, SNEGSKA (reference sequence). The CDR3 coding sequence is TGCAGTGCCCAGGGAGGGACTAGCGGGAGGGGTGAGCAGCACTTC. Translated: CSAQGGTSGRGEQHF.

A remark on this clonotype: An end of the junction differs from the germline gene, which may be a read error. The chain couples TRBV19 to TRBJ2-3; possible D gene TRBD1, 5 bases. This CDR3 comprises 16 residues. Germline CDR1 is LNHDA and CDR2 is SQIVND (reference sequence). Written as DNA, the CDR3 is TGTGCCAGTTGTACCAAGCTGGAGCAGGGTACAGAGACGCAGTATTTT. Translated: CASCTKLEQGTETQYF.

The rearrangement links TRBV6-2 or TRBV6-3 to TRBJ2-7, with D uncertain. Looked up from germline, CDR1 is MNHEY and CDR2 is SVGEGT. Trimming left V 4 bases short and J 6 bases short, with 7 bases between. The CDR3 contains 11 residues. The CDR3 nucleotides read TGTGCCAGCAGTTTTAAAATCGAGCAGTACTTC. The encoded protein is CASSFKIEQYF.

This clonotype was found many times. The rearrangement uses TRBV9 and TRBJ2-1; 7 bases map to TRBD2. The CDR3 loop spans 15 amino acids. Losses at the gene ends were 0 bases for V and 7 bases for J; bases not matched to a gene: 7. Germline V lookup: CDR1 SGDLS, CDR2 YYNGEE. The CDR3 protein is CASSVGGRARNEQFF. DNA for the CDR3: TGTGCCAGCAGCGTAGGCGGGAGAGCAAGAAATGAGCAGTTCTTC.

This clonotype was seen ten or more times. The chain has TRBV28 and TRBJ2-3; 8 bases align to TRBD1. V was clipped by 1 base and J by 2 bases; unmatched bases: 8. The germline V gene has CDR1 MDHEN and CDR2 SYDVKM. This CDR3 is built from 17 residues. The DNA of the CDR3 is TGTGCCAGCAGTTTATACCAGACAGGGGATTACACAGATACGCAGTATTTT. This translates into CASSLYQTGDYTDTQYF.

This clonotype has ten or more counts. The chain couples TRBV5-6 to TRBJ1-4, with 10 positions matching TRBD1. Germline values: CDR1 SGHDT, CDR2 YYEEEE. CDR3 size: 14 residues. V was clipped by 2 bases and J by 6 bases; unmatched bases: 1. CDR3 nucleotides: TGTGCCAGCAGCTTTGGGACAGGGGATGAAAAACTGTTTTTT. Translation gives CASSFGTGDEKLFF.

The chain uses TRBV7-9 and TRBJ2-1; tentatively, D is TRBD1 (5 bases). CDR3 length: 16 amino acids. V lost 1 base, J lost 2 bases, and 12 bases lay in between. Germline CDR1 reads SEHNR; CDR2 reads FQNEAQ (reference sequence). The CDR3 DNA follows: TGTGCCAGCAGCTTAGGTCCAGGGTCAGCCTACAATGAGCAGTTCTTC. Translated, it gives CASSLGPGSAYNEQFF.

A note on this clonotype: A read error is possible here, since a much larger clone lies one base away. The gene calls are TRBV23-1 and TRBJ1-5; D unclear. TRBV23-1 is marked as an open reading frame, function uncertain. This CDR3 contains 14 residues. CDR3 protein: CACSLTVWLGPQHF. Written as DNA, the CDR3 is TGCGCCTGCAGTCTAACGGTTTGGCTGGGGCCCCAGCATTTT.